This T cell receptor beta chain is from a study of blood T cell repertoires in COVID-19. Study-level background: PBMCs, B-cell-depleted T cells, or T cells provided the cDNA or gDNA that made up the material.

Original methodology: Estimated nucleated cell counts came from reference gene primer amplification. TCRdb's copy holds only in-frame clones and misses some; the assay was immunoSEQ multiplex PCR. V and J calls and clone size follow that table, whereas D and trimming were derived from the DNA. The table has about 230,000 clones, 88% seen once. CDR1 and CDR2 from the germline V gene are SGDLS and YYNGEE. V was trimmed by 4 bases and J by 6 bases, leaving 13 bases between them. This CDR3 is built from 13 residues. The sequencing input was peripheral blood. The origin of this receptor is a woman aged 60-75 years with acute or convalescent COVID-19. This chain uses TRBV9 with TRBJ1-2, with TRBD1 as a possible D gene (6 bases). The CDR3 loop is CASSSTGINGYTF. For the CDR3, the DNA is TGTGCCAGCAGCTCTACAGGGATCAATGGCTACACCTTC.